This T cell receptor beta chain emerged from a study of blood T cell repertoires in COVID-19. The overall study: The origin of the acute and convalescent COVID-19 samples was the United States, Italy and Spain.

The protocol was immunoSEQ multiplex PCR, while the TCRdb copy is restricted to in-frame clones and leaves out a portion. The data contain about 290,000 clones, approximately 91% of them seen just once; the ten biggest clones take up approximately 0.94%. This CDR3 spans 14 amino acids. J gave up 6 bases and V 4 bases, and 8 bases lay outside the gene matches. Germline assignment: CDR1 ENHRY and CDR2 SYGVKD. J is TRBJ1-2 and V is TRBV10-3, with 7 bases fitting TRBD1. Specimen: peripheral blood. The sequence was collected from a woman aged 35 to 49 who had recovered from COVID-19. CDR3 coding DNA: TGTGCCATCAGTGCGACAGGGACCAGCAATGGCTACACCTTC. Protein product: CAISATGTSNGYTF.